These 10 T cell receptor beta chains were sequenced from one sample in a study of graft-versus-host responses after intestinal transplantation. TCRdb's copy holds only in-frame clones and misses some; the assay was immunoSEQ multiplex PCR. The sample has approximately 89,000 clones, 90% seen once. This material consisted of PBMCs, taken about 460 days after intestinal transplant. The receptors originated from a human patient who received an intestinal transplant, so some T cells may come from the graft donor.

The J gene is TRBJ1-3, the V gene TRBV9; 7 bases line up with TRBD1. CDR3 size: 19 residues. CDR1 is SGDLS, CDR2 YYNGEE, per germline. V dropped 4 bases and J dropped 0; count of bases not matched to a gene: 16. CDR3 in DNA: TGTGCCAGCAGCCCAGGAGGGTTTGAGGACAGGCTCTCTGGAAACACCATATATTTT. It yields the protein CASSPGGFEDRLSGNTIYF.

This clone was seen a handful of times. V gene TRBV4-1 combines with J gene TRBJ1-6; D is unresolved. V was pared by 1 base and J by 9 bases, with 7 bases between. This CDR3 has 13 amino acids. Germline V gene data show CDR1 as MGHRA and CDR2 as YSYEKL. Written as DNA, the CDR3 is TGCGCCAGCAGCCAAGTTGTGGGTTCACCCCTCCACTTT. This codes for CASSQVVGSPLHF.

This clone was counted a few times. This chain joins TRBV6-4 and TRBJ1-1, with D perhaps matching TRBD1 (6 bases). V lost 4 bases to trimming and J lost 1 base, with 10 bases between them. CDR1 is MRHNA and CDR2 is SNTAGT in the germline V gene. There are 14 residues in the CDR3. DNA of the CDR3: TGTGCCAGCAGTGTGGGGGCAGGGAACACTGAAGCTTTCTTT. This gives the protein CASSVGAGNTEAFF.

This clone was counted a single time. The chain links TRBV19 to TRBJ2-1; 11 nucleotides line up with TRBD2. The CDR3 consists of 17 residues. V trimming: 0 bases; J trimming: 3 bases; junction bases outside the gene matches: 4. The germline V gene encodes CDR1 LNHDA and CDR2 SQIVND (reference sequence). This CDR3 reads CASSIDSGGANYNEQFF. The CDR3 DNA follows: TGTGCCAGTAGTATAGATAGCGGGGGGGCGAACTACAATGAGCAGTTCTTC.

The chain links TRBV6-1 to TRBJ2-2; D is unclear. Trimming removed 7 bases from V and 4 bases from J, with 10 bases in between. The germline V gene has CDR1 MNHNS and CDR2 SASEGT. CDR3 length: 13 residues. Here the CDR3 reads CASTNTGTGELFF. The CDR3 nucleotides are TGTGCCAGCACCAACACTGGCACCGGGGAGCTGTTTTTT.

The rearrangement joins TRBV7-8 to TRBJ1-5; D uncertain. Germline lookup yields CDR1 SGHVS and CDR2 FQNEAQ. The CDR3 has 16 amino acids. Trimming cost V 5 bases and J 1 base, with 15 bases left between them. CDR3 protein: CASSLPGVPSNQPQHF. The DNA of the CDR3 is TGTGCCAGCAGCCTCCCGGGCGTTCCGAGCAATCAGCCCCAGCATTTT.

This sequence joins TRBV7-3 and TRBJ2-7, with D unclear. Per germline, CDR1 SGHTA and CDR2 FQGTGA. The CDR3 is made up of 13 amino acids. V shed 2 bases and J shed 3 bases, with 8 bases lying between them. The DNA of the CDR3 is TGTGCCAGCAGCTTAGGGGTAAACTACGAGCAGTACTTC. This gives the protein CASSLGVNYEQYF.

The chain uses TRBV10-1 and TRBJ1-6; 11 positions match TRBD1. The CDR3 sequence is 17 residues long. The germline CDR1 and CDR2 sequences are WNHNN and SYGVQD (reference sequence). The ends lost 2 bases at V and 10 bases at J; junction bases unmatched: 10. CDR3 sequence: CASSEPGTGGYRSPLHF. The CDR3 coding sequence is TGCGCCAGCAGTGAGCCAGGGACAGGGGGGTACCGATCACCCCTCCACTTT.

The rearrangement links TRBV21-1 to TRBJ1-5; TRBD1, the D gene given by the table, was not confirmed from the DNA. TRBV21-1 is tagged as a pseudogene. The CDR3 loop spans 16 amino acids. The CDR3 region is CASSKTSRVSNQPQHF. CDR3 DNA sequence: TGTGCCAGCAGCAAGACCTCCAGGGTTTCCAATCAGCCCCAGCATTTT.

The chain couples TRBV11-2 to TRBJ2-5; D remains unclear. The J call may be wrong; the DNA end is better matched by TRBJ2-7. Germline-derived CDR1 and CDR2 are SGHAT and FQNNGV. The CDR3 contains 15 residues. The DNA for the CDR3 is TGTGCCAGCAGCCCGGTTACATGGGATCGCTACGAGCAGTACTTC. The encoded protein is CASSPVTWDRYEQYF.